These T cell receptor beta chains were read from a single sample in a study of blood T cells in healthy people across ages. TCRdb called the 5' RACE reads again in MiXCR, with one record for every CDR3 protein. The sample holds 800,000 to 900,000 distinct CDR3 sequences, around two thirds seen once. Sequenced material: blood. The source is a young man in good health. The CDR3 runs from the conserved cysteine through the conserved F or W. Each record gives: CDR3 protein, CDR3 DNA, D gene, clone size, V gene, J gene. The D gene is left open where the match is weak. A clone size is listed for some rows: how often the clone was seen (once, few, many), or a class if it is expanded.

cdr3_aa: CASRKRGRDNQPQHF
cdr3_nt: TGTGCCAGCAGAAAACGGGGCCGGGACAATCAGCCCCAGCATTTT
d_call: .
clone_size: once
v_call: TRBV27
j_call: TRBJ1-5

cdr3_aa: CATSSLLDNEQFF
cdr3_nt: TGTGCCACCAGCAGTCTTTTAGACAATGAGCAGTTCTTC
d_call: .
clone_size: .
v_call: TRBV15
j_call: TRBJ2-1

cdr3_aa: CASSQEDATYEQYF
cdr3_nt: TGTGCCAGCAGCCAAGAAGACGCTACCTACGAGCAGTACTTC
d_call: .
clone_size: .
v_call: TRBV3-1
j_call: TRBJ2-7

cdr3_aa: CASSQGTGGDPGPHNEQFF
cdr3_nt: TGTGCCAGCAGCCAAGGAACAGGGGGCGACCCCGGTCCTCACAATGAGCAGTTCTTC
d_call: TRBD1
clone_size: .
v_call: TRBV4-2
j_call: TRBJ2-1

cdr3_aa: CASSWTSGRTDTQYF
cdr3_nt: TGTGCCAGCAGCTGGACTAGCGGACGCACAGATACGCAGTATTTT
d_call: TRBD2
clone_size: .
v_call: TRBV7-3
j_call: TRBJ2-3

cdr3_aa: CAISAGTSGGAHTQYF
cdr3_nt: TGTGCCATCAGTGCCGGGACTAGCGGGGGGGCCCATACGCAGTATTTT
d_call: TRBD2
clone_size: .
v_call: TRBV10-3
j_call: TRBJ2-3

cdr3_aa: CASLIGYGGYPNEQFF
cdr3_nt: TGTGCCAGCCTCATCGGGTACGGAGGTTACCCGAATGAGCAGTTCTTC
d_call: .
clone_size: .
v_call: TRBV2
j_call: TRBJ2-1

cdr3_aa: CASSLTGHFTDTQYF
cdr3_nt: TGCGCCAGCAGCTTGACGGGACACTTCACAGATACGCAGTATTTT
d_call: .
clone_size: .
v_call: TRBV5-1
j_call: TRBJ2-3

cdr3_aa: CASSSPTTPYEQYF
cdr3_nt: TGTGCCAGCAGCTCCCCGACAACACCCTACGAGCAGTACTTC
d_call: .
clone_size: .
v_call: TRBV7-2
j_call: TRBJ2-7

cdr3_aa: CSAGTPGTRGRNEQFF
cdr3_nt: TGCAGTGCTGGAACTCCCGGGACTAGGGGTCGCAATGAGCAGTTCTTC
d_call: TRBD2
clone_size: few
v_call: TRBV20-1
j_call: TRBJ2-1

cdr3_aa: CASSHGHLSGANVLTF
cdr3_nt: TGCGCCAGCAGCCACGGACACCTCTCTGGGGCCAACGTCCTGACTTTT
d_call: .
clone_size: .
v_call: TRBV5-1
j_call: TRBJ2-6

cdr3_aa: CASSRVGQAGSYEQYF
cdr3_nt: TGCGCCAGCAGCCGAGTGGGACAGGCCGGCTCCTACGAGCAGTACTTC
d_call: TRBD1
clone_size: .
v_call: TRBV4-3
j_call: TRBJ2-7

cdr3_aa: CASSLKGYQETQYF
cdr3_nt: TGTGCCAGCAGCTTAAAGGGGTACCAAGAGACCCAGTACTTC
d_call: .
clone_size: .
v_call: TRBV11-2
j_call: TRBJ2-5

cdr3_aa: CASSRGPSYNEQFF
cdr3_nt: TGTGCCAGCAGTAGGGGGCCCTCCTACAATGAGCAGTTCTTC
d_call: TRBD1
clone_size: .
v_call: TRBV12-3/TRBV12-4
j_call: TRBJ2-1

cdr3_aa: CASSAAGGQFF
cdr3_nt: TGTGCCAGCAGCGCCGCAGGGGGCCAGTTCTTC
d_call: TRBD1
clone_size: few
v_call: TRBV9
j_call: TRBJ2-1

cdr3_aa: CATKLGGAGANVLTF
cdr3_nt: TGTGCCACCAAACTGGGGGGCGCTGGGGCCAACGTCCTGACTTTC
d_call: .
clone_size: few
v_call: TRBV7-2
j_call: TRBJ2-6

cdr3_aa: CASSHDQGRIYGYTF
cdr3_nt: TGCGCCAGCAGCCACGACCAGGGGCGAATCTATGGCTACACCTTC
d_call: .
clone_size: once
v_call: TRBV4-3
j_call: TRBJ1-2

cdr3_aa: CASSEETPQPQHF
cdr3_nt: TGTGCCAGCAGTGAAGAAACCCCGCAGCCCCAGCATTTT
d_call: .
clone_size: .
v_call: TRBV2
j_call: TRBJ1-5

cdr3_aa: CAIGTNSPLHF
cdr3_nt: TGTGCCATCGGGACAAATTCACCCCTCCACTTT
d_call: .
clone_size: few
v_call: TRBV10-3
j_call: TRBJ1-6

cdr3_aa: CATRQGSGNTIYF
cdr3_nt: TGCGCCACCAGGCAGGGCTCTGGAAACACCATATATTTT
d_call: .
clone_size: .
v_call: TRBV10-2
j_call: TRBJ1-3

cdr3_aa: CASSRDLAKNIQYF
cdr3_nt: TGTGCCAGCAGCCGGGATCTAGCCAAAAACATTCAGTACTTC
d_call: .
clone_size: .
v_call: TRBV3-1
j_call: TRBJ2-4

cdr3_aa: CASSSGLARNNEQYF
cdr3_nt: TGTGCCAGCAGCTCAGGACTAGCGCGGAACAATGAGCAGTACTTC
d_call: TRBD2
clone_size: .
v_call: TRBV12-3/TRBV12-4
j_call: TRBJ2-5

cdr3_aa: CASRGPKSTNEKLFF
cdr3_nt: TGTGCCAGCAGGGGACCGAAATCAACTAATGAAAAACTGTTTTTT
d_call: .
clone_size: .
v_call: TRBV6-2/TRBV6-3
j_call: TRBJ1-4

cdr3_aa: CSFDGGEGAHSYNEQYF
cdr3_nt: TGCAGCTTTGACGGGGGGGAGGGGGCCCACTCCTACAATGAGCAGTACTTC
d_call: .
clone_size: .
v_call: TRBV29-1
j_call: TRBJ2-7

cdr3_aa: CASSQTTGPDTQYF
cdr3_nt: TGCGCCAGCAGCCAGACCACGGGGCCAGATACGCAGTATTTT
d_call: .
clone_size: few
v_call: TRBV4-3
j_call: TRBJ2-3

cdr3_aa: CASSVAGLVPDTQYF
cdr3_nt: TGTGCCAGCAGCGTAGCGGGACTAGTCCCAGATACGCAGTATTTT
d_call: TRBD2
clone_size: .
v_call: TRBV9
j_call: TRBJ2-3

cdr3_aa: CSASTPVRGPPGEQYF
cdr3_nt: TGCAGTGCCAGCACCCCTGTGAGAGGGCCGCCTGGCGAGCAGTACTTC
d_call: .
clone_size: .
v_call: TRBV20-1
j_call: TRBJ2-7

cdr3_aa: CASSLRQGGNTGELFF
cdr3_nt: TGCGCCAGCAGCCTACGACAGGGGGGTAACACCGGGGAGCTGTTTTTT
d_call: TRBD1
clone_size: .
v_call: TRBV5-1
j_call: TRBJ2-2

cdr3_aa: CASSYGVVRIQETQYF
cdr3_nt: TGTGCCAGCAGTTACGGTGTCGTCAGAATACAAGAGACCCAGTACTTC
d_call: .
clone_size: .
v_call: TRBV6-2/TRBV6-3
j_call: TRBJ2-5

cdr3_aa: CASSQTLLVETQYF
cdr3_nt: TGTGCCAGCAGTCAAACGCTATTGGTGGAGACCCAGTACTTC
d_call: .
clone_size: .
v_call: TRBV6-2/TRBV6-3
j_call: TRBJ2-5

cdr3_aa: CSARSSGYSYEQYF
cdr3_nt: TGCAGTGCTAGAAGTTCAGGGTATTCCTACGAGCAGTACTTC
d_call: .
clone_size: .
v_call: TRBV20-1
j_call: TRBJ2-7

cdr3_aa: CASSRQGSGANVSTF
cdr3_nt: TGTGCCAGCAGCCGACAGGGATCCGGGGCCAACGTCTCGACTTTC
d_call: TRBD1
clone_size: .
v_call: TRBV7-2
j_call: TRBJ2-6

cdr3_aa: CASSPGLEFNTGELFF
cdr3_nt: TGTGCCAGCAGCCCTGGACTAGAATTTAACACCGGGGAGCTGTTTTTT
d_call: TRBD2
clone_size: .
v_call: TRBV14
j_call: TRBJ2-2

cdr3_aa: CSVAEGVINYDYTF
cdr3_nt: TGCAGCGTTGCCGAAGGGGTTATTAACTATGACTACACCTTC
d_call: .
clone_size: .
v_call: TRBV29-1
j_call: TRBJ1-2

cdr3_aa: CSVEQNTDTQYF
cdr3_nt: TGCAGCGTTGAACAGAACACAGATACGCAGTATTTT
d_call: .
clone_size: few
v_call: TRBV29-1
j_call: TRBJ2-3